A selection of T cell receptor beta chains follows, all from one sample in a study of T-cell memory formation after mild COVID-19. One entry per CDR3 protein results from TCRdb running MiXCR on the 5' RACE reads. The repertoire consists of approximately 450,000 distinct CDR3 sequences, with about 20% occurring once and the leading ten covering 9% to 15%. Sequencing input: PBMCs or a T cell subset sorted from them (not recorded which). These receptors all come from an adult woman who had mild COVID-19 (a few samples of this study predate the infection). Cell type and time point are not known. CDR3s include the opening cysteine and the closing phenylalanine or tryptophan. Each record gives: J gene, V gene, CDR3 protein.

TRBJ1-1 | TRBV12-3/TRBV12-4 | CTTGVFTEAFF
TRBJ2-7 | TRBV29-1 | CSVEAASGNLYEQYF
TRBJ1-4 | TRBV20-1 | CSASSRTRNEKLFF
TRBJ2-5 | TRBV18 | CASSPSRGVQETQYF
TRBJ2-2 | TRBV11-1 | CASSSANTGELFF
TRBJ2-3 | TRBV4-1 | CASSQGLAGGRTDTQYF
TRBJ2-1 | TRBV4-3 | CASSQAPQGGNEQFF
TRBJ2-5 | TRBV12-3/TRBV12-4 | CASSLRTSDETQYF
TRBJ2-3 | TRBV20-1 | CSARPGREGPDTQYF
TRBJ2-3 | TRBV7-2 | CASSLNGRTTRDTQYF
TRBJ2-1 | TRBV4-2 | CASSQLGIDEQFF
TRBJ2-4 | TRBV29-1 | CSVEVYRAEWGNIQYF
TRBJ2-1 | TRBV6-2/TRBV6-3 | CASSFPPGQKLNEQFF
TRBJ2-2 | TRBV7-2 | CASSLDLPGELFF
TRBJ2-4 | TRBV29-1 | CSVGGPEAGIQYF
TRBJ2-3 | TRBV4-2 | CASSRSAGGLVDTQYF
TRBJ2-7 | TRBV15 | CATSREQQGGQYF
TRBJ2-5 | TRBV7-2 | CARTGFETQYF
TRBJ1-1 | TRBV11-2 | CASSQRSSDRGRVLMNTEAFF
TRBJ2-5 | TRBV7-2 | CASSPGVKLSGAWGTQYF
TRBJ2-2 | TRBV6-5 | CASSYLSLAGGTPGELFF
TRBJ2-7 | TRBV5-1 | CASSLTQGTYEQYF
TRBJ2-5 | TRBV7-3 | CASSLRPPTSGQETQYF
TRBJ2-1 | TRBV4-1 | CASSQSWRGGLLNEQFF
TRBJ2-7 | TRBV15 | CATSRLAGPYEQYF
TRBJ2-1 | TRBV27 | CASRNSRGKYGEQFF
TRBJ2-3 | TRBV6-5 | CASSYGTSGLGGTQYF
TRBJ1-5 | TRBV5-1 | CASSLAWGQPQHF
TRBJ2-4 | TRBV24-1 | CATSDFRAAIQYF
TRBJ2-5 | TRBV5-5 | CASSYQSTGQETQYF
TRBJ2-5 | TRBV7-2 | CASSPTGTGGRYQETQYF
TRBJ2-7 | TRBV15 | CATSSDRKRWYEQYF
TRBJ1-2 | TRBV6-1 | CASMSGGGIYGYTF
TRBJ2-7 | TRBV21-1 | CASSTWPPGTSGSYEQYF
TRBJ2-2 | TRBV7-3 | CASSLRLLAGGQNTGELFF
TRBJ1-2 | TRBV6-5 | CASSYSENSRGYTF